The 10 T cell receptor beta chains presented below share a single source sample, sequenced in a study of T cell responses to AZD1222 COVID-19 vaccine. Clones were sequenced by immunoSEQ multiplex PCR, and TCRdb holds only the in-frame ones, with some missing. The table lists approximately 100,000 clones, roughly nine tenths of them singletons. This sample comprised peripheral blood, obtained on day 0 of AZD1222 vaccination. The receptors originated from an adult in good health.

The rearrangement joins TRBV29-1 to TRBJ1-3; D uncertain. Trimming shortened V by 6 bases and J by 1 base, and 13 bases separated the two germline ends. This CDR3 has 14 residues. Looked up from germline, CDR1 is SQVTM and CDR2 is ANQGSEA. The CDR3 bases are TGCAGCGTGAGCGCCGGAAGGTCTGGAAACACCATATATTTT. Translating it yields CSVSAGRSGNTIYF.

This sequence joins TRBV7-6 and TRBJ1-2, with TRBD1 matching over 8 bases. CDR1 is SGHVS and CDR2 is FNYEAQ in the germline V gene. The CDR3 contains 16 residues. Trimming at V came to 5 bases and at J to 3 bases, leaving 11 bases not matched to a gene. CDR3: CASSQGAAGTDYGYTF. In nucleotides, the CDR3 is TGTGCCAGCAGCCAGGGGGCCGCCGGGACAGACTATGGCTACACCTTC.

The CDR3 DNA is TGTGCCAGCAGCTCAATGGCAGGGGGCTGGTATGGCTACACCTTC. Amino acids: CASSSMAGGWYGYTF. The V call is TRBV11-2, the J call TRBJ1-2; 8 positions match TRBD1. Germline CDR1 and CDR2: SGHAT and FQNNGV. The CDR3 loop spans 15 amino acids. J was trimmed by 5 bases and V by 4 bases; bases with no gene match: 9.

The gene calls are TRBV30 and TRBJ2-7; 10 bases agree with TRBD2. Germline V gives CDR1 GTSNPN, CDR2 SVGIG (reference sequence). The CDR3 contains 14 residues. Germline trimming cut 1 base from V and 5 bases from J; bases unmatched to any gene: 5. The CDR3 region has the DNA TGTGCCTGGAGTGCCGGGACTAGCGTCAACGAGCAGTACTTC. Its protein product is CAWSAGTSVNEQYF. Full variable domain (outside the CDR3, taken from reference TRBV30 and TRBJ2-7): SQTIHQWPATLVQPVGSPLSLECTVEGTSNPNLYWYRQAAGRGLQLLFYSVGIGQISSEVPQNLSASRPQDRQFILSSKKLLLSDSGFYLCAWSAGTSVNEQYFGPGTRLTVT.

J is TRBJ2-5 and V is TRBV6-5; D may be TRBD1 (6 bases). The ends were cut back, 6 bases at V and 5 bases at J, with 19 bases in the middle. From germline, CDR1 is MNHEY and CDR2 SVGAGI. This CDR3 is built from 15 residues. CDR3 bases: TGTGCCAGCAGCAAATCTTCGGACAGTTGGGAGACCCAGTACTTC. Amino acid sequence: CASSKSSDSWETQYF.

The chain joins TRBV7-8 to TRBJ2-1; D is uncertain. Germline V gives CDR1 SGHVS, CDR2 FQNEAQ. V lost 2 bases to trimming and J lost 0 bases, with 14 bases between them. The CDR3 length is 17 residues. The CDR3, as DNA: TGTGCCAGCAGCTTACTAGTTCCACCAAGCTCCTACAATGAGCAGTTCTTC. Amino acid sequence: CASSLLVPPSSYNEQFF.

This rearrangement joins TRBV9 to TRBJ2-7, with a tentative D call TRBD1 (5 bases). The CDR3 runs 12 residues. Germline CDR1 and CDR2: SGDLS and YYNGEE. The germline V and J ends were trimmed by 8 bases and 3 bases, with 12 bases remaining between them. The CDR3 is CASGQSYYEQYF. As DNA, the CDR3 is TGTGCCAGTGGACAATCTTACTACGAGCAGTACTTC.

The chain combines TRBV9 with TRBJ2-1, with D perhaps matching TRBD1 (6 bases). Germline-derived CDR1 and CDR2 are SGDLS and YYNGEE. The germline V and J ends were trimmed by 0 bases and 0 bases, with 13 bases remaining between them. The CDR3 length is 17 residues. CDR3 protein: CASSVGGPLFSYNEQFF. In nucleotides, the CDR3 is TGTGCCAGCAGCGTAGGGGGGCCCCTATTCTCCTACAATGAGCAGTTCTTC.

A remark on this clone: This sample also contains other DNA sequences that code for the same CDR3. This sequence joins TRBV5-1 and TRBJ1-1; unclear D gene. The V gene lost 0 bases and the J gene lost 4 bases, with 7 bases spanning the gap. This CDR3 spans 13 amino acids. CDR1 and CDR2 from the germline V gene are SGHRS and YFSETQ. The CDR3 region is CASSLAEGTEAFF. The CDR3 region has the DNA TGCGCCAGCAGCTTGGCCGAGGGCACTGAAGCTTTCTTT.

The rearrangement joins TRBV5-1 to TRBJ2-7; no definite D call. Germline assignment: CDR1 SGHRS and CDR2 YFSETQ. V lost 4 bases and J 0 bases, leaving 17 bases between the germline ends. The CDR3 covers 16 residues. CDR3 nucleotide sequence: TGCGCCAGCAGCCCGTTGGGTGGAGCTTACTCCTACGAGCAGTACTTC. Residues: CASSPLGGAYSYEQYF. The full variable domain, its missing parts supplied by reference TRBV5-1 and TRBJ2-7, is KAGVTQTPRYLIKTRGQQVTLSCSPISGHRSVSWYQQTPGQGLQFLFEYFSETQRNKGNFPGRFSGRQFSNSRSEMNVSTLELGDSALYLCASSPLGGAYSYEQYFGPGTRLTVT.